One and the same sample provided the 21 T cell receptor beta chains below, sequenced in a study of identical twins. TCRdb independently ran MiXCR on the 5' RACE reads; one entry per CDR3 protein. Of 1.5 million or so distinct CDR3 sequences listed, roughly a third are singletons. The sequencing input was cord blood. These receptor sequences come from a newborn girl in good health.

V and J are TRBV25-1 and TRBJ1-2; a weak D match, TRBD1 (6 bases). There are 14 residues in the CDR3. Trimming shortened V by 1 base and J by 8 bases, and 14 bases separated the two germline ends. Germline assignment: CDR1 MGHDK and CDR2 SYGVNS. CDR3 sequence (DNA): TGTGCCAGCAGTGAATCACCAGGGGTTGGGGGCTACACCTTC. Protein product: CASSESPGVGGYTF.

The CDR3 nucleotides read TGTGCCACCAGTGATTTTGGGACCCAAAATCCCTCGGAGCAGTACTTC. Protein: CATSDFGTQNPSEQYF. This chain joins TRBV24-1 and TRBJ2-7; possibly TRBD1 or TRBD2 for D (5 bases each). Trimming pared 1 base from V and 7 bases from J, leaving 19 bases between. This CDR3 is built from 16 residues. CDR1 and CDR2 from the germline V gene are KGHDR and SFDVKD.

This chain links TRBV20-1 with TRBJ2-1; D remains unclear. This CDR3 has 15 amino acids. The V gene lost 3 bases and the J gene lost 2 bases, with 14 bases spanning the gap. The germline gives CDR1 DFQATT, CDR2 SNEGSKA (reference sequence). DNA for the CDR3: TGCAGTGCTAGCGTTGCCAGCCTCCCCTACAATGAGCAGTTCTTC. The encoded protein is CSASVASLPYNEQFF.

This clonotype has more than one count but fewer than ten. V gene TRBV7-2 combines with J gene TRBJ2-3; D is uncertain. Trimming left V 6 bases short and J 4 bases short, with 20 bases between. CDR3 size: 16 residues. CDR1 and CDR2 (germline): SGHTA, FQGNSA. CDR3 nucleotide sequence: TGTGCCAGCAGTTCAGGCCGTCTAGGAATCCCAGATACGCAGTATTTT. Protein product: CASSSGRLGIPDTQYF.

This clonotype was seen repeatedly, ten times or more. V gene TRBV10-3 combines with J gene TRBJ2-7; possible D gene TRBD1, 6 bases. The CDR3 is made up of 14 amino acids. Per germline, CDR1 ENHRY and CDR2 SYGVKD. V was trimmed by 6 bases and J by 1 base, leaving 13 bases between them. DNA for the CDR3: TGTGCCATCAGCCGGGACAAGGCTTCCTACGAGCAGTACTTC. It is translated as CAISRDKASYEQYF.

This clonotype was seen a handful of times. The CDR3 coding sequence is TGTGCCAGCAGCCAACGGGGACAGGGGACCTACAATGAGCAGTTCTTC. It yields the protein CASSQRGQGTYNEQFF. The V gene is TRBV3-1, the J gene TRBJ2-1; the match to TRBD1 covers 10 bases. The V segment lost 2 bases and the J segment 2 bases; nucleotides outside the gene matches: 3. The CDR3 has 16 amino acids. Germline V lookup: CDR1 LGHDT, CDR2 YNNKEL (reference sequence).

The chain is built from TRBV28 and TRBJ2-1, with D possibly being TRBD1 or TRBD2 (5 bases each). This CDR3 has 16 residues. Germline V CDR1 and CDR2: MDHEN, SYDVKM. Trimming pared 5 bases from V and 5 bases from J, leaving 19 bases between. The CDR3 loop reads CASSPASEGKDNEQFF. The DNA of the CDR3 is TGTGCCAGCAGTCCAGCGAGTGAGGGGAAGGACAATGAGCAGTTCTTC.

The chain joins TRBV6-1 to TRBJ1-5; possible D gene TRBD1, 5 bases. Germline lookup yields CDR1 MNHNS and CDR2 SASEGT. The length of the CDR3 is 15 residues. V was cut by 2 bases and J by 3 bases, with 11 bases left in between. The CDR3 spells CASSERRGPNQPQHF. For the CDR3, the DNA is TGTGCCAGCAGTGAAAGAAGGGGTCCCAATCAGCCCCAGCATTTT.

This clonotype was observed a few times. This rearrangement joins TRBV2 to TRBJ1-6; perhaps TRBD1 as D (6 bases). Trimming removed 6 bases at V and 10 bases at J, with 16 bases between. In germline, CDR1 is SNHLY, CDR2 FYNNEI. The CDR3 spans 14 residues. CDR3 bases: TGTGCCAGCAGCTATACAGGGTCCGGATCACCCCTCCACTTT. Its translation: CASSYTGSGSPLHF.

This chain joins TRBV20-1 and TRBJ2-5; weak D call: TRBD1 (6 bases). CDR3 length equals 15 residues. CDR1 is DFQATT, CDR2 SNEGSKA, per germline (reference sequence). V was trimmed by 5 bases and J by 4 bases, leaving 20 bases between them. The CDR3 reads CSAGVVRGKGETQYF. The CDR3 DNA reads as TGCAGTGCTGGTGTCGTGAGGGGGAAGGGAGAGACCCAGTACTTC.

The chain is built from TRBV12-3 or TRBV12-4 and TRBJ2-1, with D tentatively TRBD1 or TRBD2 (5 bases each). The CDR3 consists of 16 residues. The V and J ends lost 6 bases and 7 bases respectively, with 22 bases between them. DNA for the CDR3: TGTGCCAGCAGCCCCGGGGCAACCCTTAGAACTAATGAGCAGTTCTTC. This sequence encodes CASSPGATLRTNEQFF.

The V gene is TRBV5-4, the J gene TRBJ2-7; weak D call: TRBD1 (5 bases). CDR3 size: 14 residues. From germline, CDR1 is SGHNT and CDR2 YYREEE (reference sequence). Trimming removed 1 base from V and 2 bases from J, with 10 bases in between. Here the CDR3 DNA reads TGTGCCAGCAGCTTGCAACAGGCCGCCTACGAGCAGTACTTC. Its translation: CASSLQQAAYEQYF. Together with reference TRBV5-4 and TRBJ2-7, the CDR3 gives the full variable domain: ETGVTQSPTHLIKTRGQQVTLRCSSQSGHNTVSWYQQALGQGPQFIFQYYREEENGRGNFPPRFSGLQFPNYSSELNVNALELDDSALYLCASSLQQAAYEQYFGPGTRLTVT.

This rearrangement joins TRBV5-6 to TRBJ2-3; 12 positions match TRBD2. The CDR3 is 17 amino acids. V was pared by 5 bases and J by 0 bases, with 7 bases of the junction left unmatched. CDR1 and CDR2 from the germline V gene are SGHDT and YYEEEE. The CDR3 bases are TGTGCCAGCAGGCGACAGGGGACTAGCGGGAGCACAGATACGCAGTATTTT. Translation: CASRRQGTSGSTDTQYF. Full variable domain (rest looked up from reference TRBV5-6 and TRBJ2-3): DAGVTQSPTHLIKTRGQQVTLRCSPKSGHDTVSWYQQALGQGPQFIFQYYEEEERQRGNFPDRFSGHQFPNYSSELNVNALLLGDSALYLCASRRQGTSGSTDTQYFGPGTRLTVL.

The chain couples TRBV11-1 to TRBJ2-1; D remains ambiguous. V was shortened by 5 bases and J by 8 bases, with 16 bases between the two germline ends. This CDR3 region has 14 residues. Germline V gene data show CDR1 as SGHAT and CDR2 as FQDESV (reference sequence). The CDR3 DNA sequence: TGTGCCAGCAGCCAAGCCTCCAGAAGCTATGAGCAGTTCTTC. Protein product: CASSQASRSYEQFF.

This clonotype has a count of ten or more. The rearrangement joins TRBV3-1 to TRBJ2-7; TRBD1 aligns across 7 bases. Germline CDR1 and CDR2: LGHDT and YNNKEL (reference sequence). This CDR3 contains 13 residues. J gave up 3 bases and V 1 base, and 0 bases lay outside the gene matches. CDR3 in amino acids: CASSQAGGYEQYF. As DNA, the CDR3 is TGTGCCAGCAGCCAAGCAGGGGGCTACGAGCAGTACTTC.

This clonotype occurred a few times. The rearrangement joins TRBV5-1 to TRBJ2-3; perhaps TRBD2 as D (5 bases). V was cut by 4 bases and J by 2 bases, with 17 bases left in between. The germline gives CDR1 SGHRS, CDR2 YFSETQ. The CDR3 consists of 16 residues. CDR3 residues: CASSPRGSASTDTQYF. CDR3 in DNA: TGCGCCAGCAGCCCCAGAGGTAGCGCCTCCACAGATACGCAGTATTTT.

Regarding this clonotype: This may stem from a read error, because a much larger clone lies one nucleotide away. The chain joins TRBV12-3 or TRBV12-4 to TRBJ2-7; D is unclear. Trimming shortened V by 1 base and J by 1 base, and 8 bases separated the two germline ends. This CDR3 contains 14 residues. Here the CDR3 DNA reads TGTGCCAGCAGTTTAGGGCCGCCTTCCTACGAGCAGTACTTC. As protein: CASSLGPPSYEQYF.

The V call is TRBV7-9, the J call TRBJ2-2; possible D gene TRBD2, 6 bases. V was cut by 2 bases and J by 4 bases, with 14 bases left in between. The CDR3 has 16 amino acids. From germline, CDR1 is SEHNR and CDR2 FQNEAQ (reference sequence). This CDR3 is CASSLTRLGTTGELFF. In DNA, the CDR3 is TGTGCCAGCAGCTTAACCCGACTAGGAACCACCGGGGAGCTGTTTTTT. Full variable domain (rest looked up from reference TRBV7-9 and TRBJ2-2): DTGVSQNPRHKITKRGQNVTFRCDPISEHNRLYWYRQTLGQGPEFLTYFQNEAQLEKSRLLSDRFSAERPKGSFSTLEIQRTEQGDSAMYLCASSLTRLGTTGELFFGEGSRLTVL.

As for this clonotype: This clone may be a read error of a much larger clone one base away. The genes are TRBV14 and TRBJ2-5; 7 nucleotides align to TRBD2. The end of the DNA aligns better with TRBJ2-7, so the J call may be wrong. The CDR3 is 16 amino acids. The V gene's germline CDR1 is SGHDN and CDR2 FVKESK. The CDR3 reads CAGSQGVGDYRLEQYF. CDR3 sequence (DNA): TGTGCCGGCAGCCAAGGAGTCGGGGACTATAGACTCGAGCAGTACTTC.

The sample holds many counts of this clonotype. V and J are TRBV9 and TRBJ2-3; 7 positions agree with TRBD2. There are 17 residues in the CDR3. V dropped 4 bases and J dropped 2; count of bases not matched to a gene: 13. Germline V lookup: CDR1 SGDLS, CDR2 YYNGEE. CDR3 DNA: TGTGCCAGCAGCCCCCTGGCGAGGACTAGAACCACAGATACGCAGTATTTT. Translating gives CASSPLARTRTTDTQYF.

This clonotype was observed a few times. This rearrangement joins TRBV5-4 to TRBJ1-2; no clear D. CDR1 is SGHNT and CDR2 is YYREEE in the germline V gene (reference sequence). CDR3 length: 14 residues. V lost 5 bases to trimming and J lost 4 bases, with 15 bases between them. DNA of the CDR3: TGTGCCAGCAGTCCCTCGGGCAACCCCTATGGCTACACCTTC. This codes for CASSPSGNPYGYTF. The full variable domain, completed using reference TRBV5-4 and TRBJ1-2, is ETGVTQSPTHLIKTRGQQVTLRCSSQSGHNTVSWYQQALGQGPQFIFQYYREEENGRGNFPPRFSGLQFPNYSSELNVNALELDDSALYLCASSPSGNPYGYTFGSGTRLTVV.